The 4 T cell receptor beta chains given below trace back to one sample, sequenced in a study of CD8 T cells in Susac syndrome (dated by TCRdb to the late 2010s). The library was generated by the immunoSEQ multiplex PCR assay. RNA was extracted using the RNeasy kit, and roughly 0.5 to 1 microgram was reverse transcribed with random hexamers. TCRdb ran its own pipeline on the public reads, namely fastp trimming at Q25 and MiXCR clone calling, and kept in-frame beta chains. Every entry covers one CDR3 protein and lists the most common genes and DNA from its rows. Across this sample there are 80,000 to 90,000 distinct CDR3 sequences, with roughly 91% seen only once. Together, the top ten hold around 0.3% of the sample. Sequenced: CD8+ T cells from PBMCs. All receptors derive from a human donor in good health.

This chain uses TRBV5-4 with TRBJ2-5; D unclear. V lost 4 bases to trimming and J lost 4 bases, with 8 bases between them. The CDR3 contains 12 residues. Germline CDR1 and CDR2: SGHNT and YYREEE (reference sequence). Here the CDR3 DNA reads TGTGCCAGCAGCCCCAGCTCAGAGACCCAGTACTTC. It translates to CASSPSSETQYF.

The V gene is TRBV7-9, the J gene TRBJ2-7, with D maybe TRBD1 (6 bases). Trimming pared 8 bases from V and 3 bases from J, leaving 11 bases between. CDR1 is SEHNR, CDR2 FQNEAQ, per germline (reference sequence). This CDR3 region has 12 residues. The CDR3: CASGGNYYEQYF. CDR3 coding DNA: TGTGCCAGCGGGGGCAATTACTACGAGCAGTACTTC.

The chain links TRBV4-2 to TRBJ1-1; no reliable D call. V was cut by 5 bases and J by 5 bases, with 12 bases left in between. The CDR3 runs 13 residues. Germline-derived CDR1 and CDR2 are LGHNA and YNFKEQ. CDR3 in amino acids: CASSRTLGTEAFF. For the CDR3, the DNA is TGTGCCAGCAGCAGGACCCTGGGGACTGAAGCTTTCTTT.

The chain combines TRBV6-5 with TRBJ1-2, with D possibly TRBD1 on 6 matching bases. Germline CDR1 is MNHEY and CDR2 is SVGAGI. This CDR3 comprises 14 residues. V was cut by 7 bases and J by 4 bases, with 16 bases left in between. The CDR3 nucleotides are TGTGCCAGCATGGGGGGGCGAGCCTTCTATGGCTACACCTTC. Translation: CASMGGRAFYGYTF.